Listed below are T cell receptor beta chains from one sample, sequenced in a study of cytomegalovirus exposure and HLA in healthy donors. Here immunoSEQ multiplex PCR was the method, and the copy in TCRdb shows in-frame clones only, minus some. The sample carries about 120,000 clones, 88% recorded once. Sequencing was performed on PBMCs. All receptors come from a woman between 18 and 29 years old in good health and CMV-seropositive. Each CDR3 is given with its conserved first and last residue. Each record gives: V gene, J gene, clone size, D gene, CDR3 DNA, CDR3 protein. A D gene is named only where the DNA matches it firmly. Size is omitted from some rows. Given values are once, few, many or a class for expanded clones.

TRBV7-9	TRBJ1-1	medium-sized	NA	TGTGCCAGCAGCCCCCCCGGGGATTGGAACACTGAAGCTTTCTTT	CASSPPGDWNTEAFF
TRBV27	TRBJ2-7	once	NA	TGTGCCAGCAGCGGACTTGTCTCCTACGAGCAGTACTTC	CASSGLVSYEQYF
TRBV6-1	TRBJ2-7	once	NA	TGTGCCAGCAGTTTTGGCGGAGGCGGCGGGTACGAGCAGTACTTC	CASSFGGGGGYEQYF
TRBV18	TRBJ1-2	NA	NA	TGTGCCAGCTCACCAACCGCTTTGACAGGTAGTCACTATGGCTACACCTTC	CASSPTALTGSHYGYTF
TRBV6-6	TRBJ1-5	NA	NA	TGTGCCAGCAGTTACCGCCGGGACAAAGATCAGCCCCAGCATTTT	CASSYRRDKDQPQHF
TRBV14	TRBJ2-1	NA	TRBD2	TGTGCCAGCAGCCAAGCAGGTCGGCTGCGGGAGGGCCTAGATGAGCAGTTCTTC	CASSQAGRLREGLDEQFF
TRBV23-1	TRBJ1-1	NA	TRBD1	TGCGCCAGCAGTGACAGGGGGCATGTCAACACTGAAGCTTTCTTT	CASSDRGHVNTEAFF
TRBV5-1	TRBJ2-7	once	NA	TGCGCCAGTCGCAACAGGGTTTCACCCTACGAGCAGTACTTC	CASRNRVSPYEQYF
TRBV11-3	TRBJ2-2	NA	NA	TGTGCCAGCAGCCCCGGAGGCGCCGGGGAGCTGTTTTTT	CASSPGGAGELFF
TRBV19	TRBJ2-7	NA	TRBD2	TGTGCCAGTAGTAAGGGACTAGCGGCCTACGAGCAGTACTTC	CASSKGLAAYEQYF
TRBV7-2	TRBJ1-2	NA	NA	TGTGCCAGCAGCGAGCCCAGGGTTGTCAACTATGGCTACACCTTC	CASSEPRVVNYGYTF
TRBV5-1	TRBJ2-2	NA	TRBD1	TGCGCCAGCAGCTTGGCCGGGACAGGGAACACCGGGGAGCTGTTTTTT	CASSLAGTGNTGELFF
TRBV25-1	TRBJ2-1	NA	NA	TGTGCCAGCAGTGTGGACCGCGGAGGGGAGCAGTTCTTC	CASSVDRGGEQFF
TRBV10-2	TRBJ1-2	NA	TRBD1	TGCGCCAGCAACCCGGGACAGGGGGCGAACTATGGCTACACCTTC	CASNPGQGANYGYTF
TRBV4-3	TRBJ1-1	NA	NA	TGCGCCAGCAGCCAGGGGCAGGGGAACACTGAAGCTTTCTTT	CASSQGQGNTEAFF
TRBV7-3	TRBJ1-2	NA	NA	TGTGCCAGCAGCTTAACGGCGGAAGGCAACTATGGCTACACCTTC	CASSLTAEGNYGYTF
TRBV9	TRBJ1-2	NA	TRBD1	TGTGCCAGCAGCGCGGGACAGGCGGACTATGGCTACACCTTC	CASSAGQADYGYTF
TRBV21-1	TRBJ2-7	NA	NA	TGTGCCAGCAGCAAAGAAGATTTGGGGGACTCCGAGCAGTACTTC	CASSKEDLGDSEQYF
TRBV6-1	TRBJ1-2	NA	TRBD1	TGTGCCAGCAGTGAGGCAGGGGGACTGATGAGGTATGGCTACACCTTC	CASSEAGGLMRYGYTF
TRBV5-1	TRBJ1-2	once	TRBD1	TGCGCCAGCAGCTTGTTAGGGACAGGGGTCGGCTACACCTTC	CASSLLGTGVGYTF
TRBV10-2	TRBJ2-3	NA	NA	TGCGCCAGCAGTGAGTCTTCCTATACCGGGGGGCCGCGCACAGATACGCAGTATTTT	CASSESSYTGGPRTDTQYF
TRBV11-3	TRBJ2-3	NA	NA	TGTGCCAGCAGCTCAGAGACACACACAGATACGCAGTATTTT	CASSSETHTDTQYF
TRBV10-3	TRBJ2-1	NA	TRBD1	TGTGCCATCAGCGGGACAGGGGCTTTCAATGAGCAGTTCTTC	CAISGTGAFNEQFF
TRBV11-2	TRBJ2-6	NA	NA	TGTGCCAGCAGCTTAAGGGGTGGCTCTGGGGCCAACGTCCTGACTTTC	CASSLRGGSGANVLTF
TRBV7-3	TRBJ2-3	NA	TRBD2	TGTGCCAGCAGCTTAACCGCGGGAGCATCGGTGGATACGCAGTATTTT	CASSLTAGASVDTQYF
TRBV5-4	TRBJ1-6	NA	NA	TGTGCCAGCAGCTTGGGGGGCGCGGGGGCGGCACCCCTCCACTTT	CASSLGGAGAAPLHF
TRBV19	TRBJ2-1	NA	TRBD2	TGTGCCAGTAGTATAGATGCTAGCGGGTTAATGCAGTTCTTC	CASSIDASGLMQFF
TRBV5-1	TRBJ2-5	few	TRBD1	TGCGCCAGCAGCTCAGGGGGAGCTTACCAAGAGACCCAGTACTTC	CASSSGGAYQETQYF
TRBV7-2	TRBJ1-1	NA	TRBD1	TGTGCCAGCAGCTGGGACAGGGCCACGAACACTGAAGCTTTCTTT	CASSWDRATNTEAFF
TRBV10-3	TRBJ2-1	NA	NA	TGTGCCATCAGGCAGGGGTCCTACAATGAGCAGTTCTTC	CAIRQGSYNEQFF
TRBV10-3	TRBJ2-1	few	NA	TGTGCCATCAGGACGACTGACTACAATGAGCAGTTCTTC	CAIRTTDYNEQFF
TRBV7-9	TRBJ1-2	NA	TRBD1	TGTGCCAGCAGCTTAACTGCAGACAGGGGCGATAACTATGGCTACACCTTC	CASSLTADRGDNYGYTF
TRBV18	TRBJ1-5	NA	NA	TGTGCCAGCTCACCAGACAAAGATCAGCCCCAGCATTTT	CASSPDKDQPQHF
TRBV7-8	TRBJ2-2	NA	NA	TGTGCCAGCAGCTTCCTAGCTTGGGAGCTGTTTTTT	CASSFLAWELFF
TRBV6-5	TRBJ1-1	NA	TRBD1	TGTGCCAGCAGTAAGAGGGACAGGTCGGGAACTGAAGCTTTCTTT	CASSKRDRSGTEAFF
TRBV5-5	TRBJ2-7	NA	NA	TGTGCCAGCAGCTTGGAACGGTATATTGCGTCCTACGAGCAGTACTTC	CASSLERYIASYEQYF
TRBV5-1	TRBJ1-1	few	TRBD1	TGCGCCAGCAGCTTTACACAGGGGAGAATCACTGAAGCTTTCTTT	CASSFTQGRITEAFF
TRBV5-6	TRBJ1-2	NA	TRBD1	TGTGCCAGCAGCGCGGGGACAGAAGATGGCTACACCTTC	CASSAGTEDGYTF
TRBV2	TRBJ2-1	NA	TRBD1	TGTGCCAGCAGTCTGGACAGGGCCAACAATGAGCAGTTCTTC	CASSLDRANNEQFF
TRBV4-2	TRBJ1-1	NA	NA	TGTGCCAGCAGCTCAAGGGGCGGAGGGCGCACTGAAGCTTTCTTT	CASSSRGGGRTEAFF
TRBV10-1	TRBJ2-2	NA	NA	TGCGCCAGCAGTGAGGGTAGCCACACCGGGGAGCTGTTTTTT	CASSEGSHTGELFF
TRBV7-9	TRBJ2-1	NA	TRBD2	TGTGCCAGCAGCTTAGGCGCGGGAGGGGTCAATGAGCAGTTCTTC	CASSLGAGGVNEQFF
TRBV6-6	TRBJ1-2	few	NA	TGTGCCAGCAGCTACTCTCTGAGTGGCTACACCTTC	CASSYSLSGYTF
TRBV5-6	TRBJ2-7	NA	NA	TGTGCCAGCAGCTTGGGCGGGGCGGCAGCTTATTGGTACGAGCAGTACTTC	CASSLGGAAAYWYEQYF
TRBV7-9	TRBJ2-3	NA	TRBD2	TGTGCCAGCACCGTCTATCGGGGGGGACAAACAGATACGCAGTATTTT	CASTVYRGGQTDTQYF
TRBV12-5	TRBJ1-2	once	NA	TGTGCTAGTGGTTTTTGGGGGGACTATGGCTACACCTTC	CASGFWGDYGYTF
TRBV5-1	TRBJ2-7	NA	TRBD2	TGCGCCAGCAGCGCTAGCGGCTCCTACGAGCAGTACTTC	CASSASGSYEQYF
TRBV5-4	TRBJ2-1	once	TRBD1	TGTGCCAGCAGCCCGAGACAGGGACAGGGGAATGAGCAGTTCTTC	CASSPRQGQGNEQFF
TRBV2	TRBJ2-5	NA	NA	TGTGCCAGCAGCTTAAGACAGCAAGAGACCCAGTACTTC	CASSLRQQETQYF
TRBV25-1	TRBJ2-4	NA	NA	TGTGCCAGCAGTGTCGACAGCACCAAAAACATTCAGTACTTC	CASSVDSTKNIQYF
TRBV5-1	TRBJ2-1	once	NA	TGCGCCAGCAGCTGGAGGAATATAGCGGCGGGGAATGAGCAGTTCTTC	CASSWRNIAAGNEQFF
TRBV7-9	TRBJ2-7	NA	NA	TGTGCCAGCAGCCCAACATCCTACGAGCAGTACTTC	CASSPTSYEQYF
TRBV7-2	TRBJ1-3	NA	TRBD1	TGTGCCAGCAGCCCTGGGGGACAGGGCTGGGGAAACACCATATATTTT	CASSPGGQGWGNTIYF
TRBV4-3	TRBJ1-2	NA	NA	TGCGCCAGCAGCCAAGAGACGGTGGGCCTCCGCGGCTACACCTTC	CASSQETVGLRGYTF
TRBV9	TRBJ2-1	few	TRBD1	TGTGCCAGCAGCGCGGACAGGAGCTCCTACAATGAGCAGTTCTTC	CASSADRSSYNEQFF
TRBV6-1	TRBJ1-3	NA	NA	TGTGCCAGCAGACGGGATAACACCATATATTTT	CASRRDNTIYF
TRBV4-3	TRBJ2-1	NA	TRBD2	TGCGCCAGCAGCCAAGAGGCGGGAGGGACCTACAATGAGCAGTTCTTC	CASSQEAGGTYNEQFF
TRBV14	TRBJ2-1	NA	NA	TGTGCCAGCAGCCCCCCTCGGGGTGAAGTGGTGTTCTTC	CASSPPRGEVVFF